What follows are 2 T cell receptor beta chains derived from one specimen sequenced in a study of neurological immune-mediated disorders. One entry per CDR3 protein results from TCRdb running MiXCR on the 5' RACE reads. The sample yields under 45,000 distinct CDR3 sequences, over 2% seen once. The sequenced sample was PBMCs. The receptors derive from a man over 45 with multiple sclerosis.

This clonotype was seen many times. The chain carries TRBV7-9 and TRBJ2-7, with D unresolved. Trimming took 6 bases from V and 2 from J, leaving 11 bases between them. Germline V gene lookup returns CDR1 SEHNR and CDR2 FQNEAQ (reference sequence). The CDR3 runs 13 residues. This chain's CDR3 is CASRIDTTYEQYF. CDR3 DNA: TGTGCCAGCAGAATAGACACCACCTACGAGCAGTACTTC. Full variable domain (outside the CDR3, taken from reference TRBV7-9 and TRBJ2-7): DTGVSQNPRHKITKRGQNVTFRCDPISEHNRLYWYRQTLGQGPEFLTYFQNEAQLEKSRLLSDRFSAERPKGSFSTLEIQRTEQGDSAMYLCASRIDTTYEQYFGPGTRLTVT.

The chain is built from TRBV5-1 and TRBJ1-1; TRBD1 might be the D (5 bases). Looked up from germline, CDR1 is SGHRS and CDR2 is YFSETQ. The CDR3 length is 15 residues. The ends were cut back, 4 bases at V and 4 bases at J, with 17 bases in the middle. CDR3 DNA: TGCGCCAGCAGCACCAATGGGGGGGTTGGCACTGAAGCTTTCTTT. It translates to CASSTNGGVGTEAFF. Variable domain in full (rest from reference TRBV5-1 and TRBJ1-1): KAGVTQTPRYLIKTRGQQVTLSCSPISGHRSVSWYQQTPGQGLQFLFEYFSETQRNKGNFPGRFSGRQFSNSRSEMNVSTLELGDSALYLCASSTNGGVGTEAFFGQGTRLTVV.